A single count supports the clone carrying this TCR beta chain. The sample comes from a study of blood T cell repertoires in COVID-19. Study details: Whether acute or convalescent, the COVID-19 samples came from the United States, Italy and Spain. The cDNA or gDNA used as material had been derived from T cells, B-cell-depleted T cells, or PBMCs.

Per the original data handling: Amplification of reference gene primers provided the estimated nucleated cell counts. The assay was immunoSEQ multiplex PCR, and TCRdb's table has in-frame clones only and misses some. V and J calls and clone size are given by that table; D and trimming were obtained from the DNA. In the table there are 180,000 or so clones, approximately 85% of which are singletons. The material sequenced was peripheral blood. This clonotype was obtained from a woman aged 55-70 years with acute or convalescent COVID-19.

The CDR3 loop is CASLGLPNTEAFF. The CDR3 coding sequence is TGCGCCAGCCTGGGACTCCCGAACACTGAAGCTTTCTTT. J is TRBJ1-1 and V is TRBV5-1; tentatively, D is TRBD1 (5 bases). V was shortened by 7 bases and J by 1 base, with 11 bases between the two germline ends. The CDR3 is 13 residues long. From germline, CDR1 is SGHRS and CDR2 YFSETQ.